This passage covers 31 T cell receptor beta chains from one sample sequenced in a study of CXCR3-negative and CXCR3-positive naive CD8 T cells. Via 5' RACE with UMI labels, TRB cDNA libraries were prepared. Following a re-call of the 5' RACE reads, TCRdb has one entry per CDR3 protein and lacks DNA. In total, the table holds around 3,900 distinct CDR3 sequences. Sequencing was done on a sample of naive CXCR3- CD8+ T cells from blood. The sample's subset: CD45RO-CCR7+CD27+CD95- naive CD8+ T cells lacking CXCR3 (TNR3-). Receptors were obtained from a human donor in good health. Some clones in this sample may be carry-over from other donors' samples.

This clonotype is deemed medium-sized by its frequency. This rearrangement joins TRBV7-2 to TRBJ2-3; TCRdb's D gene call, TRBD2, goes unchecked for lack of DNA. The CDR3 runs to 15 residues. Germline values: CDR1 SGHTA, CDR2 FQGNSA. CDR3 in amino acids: CASSFRGGTGDTQYF.

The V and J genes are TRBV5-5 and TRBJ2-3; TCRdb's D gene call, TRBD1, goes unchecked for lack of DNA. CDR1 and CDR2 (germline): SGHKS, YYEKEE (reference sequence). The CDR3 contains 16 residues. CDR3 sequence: CASSLLGTGNTDTQYF.

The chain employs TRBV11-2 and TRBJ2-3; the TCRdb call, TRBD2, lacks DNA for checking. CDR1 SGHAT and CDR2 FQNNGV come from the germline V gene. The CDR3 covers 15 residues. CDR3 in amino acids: CASSDSGTNTDTQYF. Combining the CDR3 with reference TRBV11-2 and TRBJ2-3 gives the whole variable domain EAGVAQSPRYKIIEKRQSVAFWCNPISGHATLYWYQQILGQGPKLLIQFQNNGVVDDSQLPKDRFSAERLKGVDSTLKIQPAKLEDSAVYLCASSDSGTNTDTQYFGPGTRLTVL.

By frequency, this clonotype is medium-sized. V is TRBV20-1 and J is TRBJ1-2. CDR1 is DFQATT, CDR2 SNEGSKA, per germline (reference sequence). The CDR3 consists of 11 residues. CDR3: CSAKEGYGYTF.

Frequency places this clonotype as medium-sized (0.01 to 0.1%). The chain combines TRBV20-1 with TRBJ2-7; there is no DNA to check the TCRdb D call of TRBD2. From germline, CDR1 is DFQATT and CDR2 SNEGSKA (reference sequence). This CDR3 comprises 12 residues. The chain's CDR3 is CSASGPAYEQYF.

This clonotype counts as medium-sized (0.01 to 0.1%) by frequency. The CDR3 spells CSGNSGSTDTQYF. The J gene is TRBJ2-3, the V gene TRBV29-1; TCRdb reports TRBD2, a call that lacks DNA to check it against. Germline V gene data show CDR1 as SQVTM and CDR2 as ANQGSEA. The CDR3 has 13 amino acids.

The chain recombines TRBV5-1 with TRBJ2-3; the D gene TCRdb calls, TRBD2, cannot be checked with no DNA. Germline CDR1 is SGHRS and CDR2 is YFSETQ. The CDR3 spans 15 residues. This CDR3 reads CASRLAGGPTDTQYF.

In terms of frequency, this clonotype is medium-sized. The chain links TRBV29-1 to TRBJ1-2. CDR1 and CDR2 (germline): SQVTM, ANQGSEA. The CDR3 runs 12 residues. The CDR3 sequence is CSVEGVGYGYTF.

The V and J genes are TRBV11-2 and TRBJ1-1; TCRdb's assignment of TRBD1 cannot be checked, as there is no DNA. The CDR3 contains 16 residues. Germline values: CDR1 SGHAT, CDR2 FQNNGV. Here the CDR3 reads CASSRTGDPRWTEAFF.

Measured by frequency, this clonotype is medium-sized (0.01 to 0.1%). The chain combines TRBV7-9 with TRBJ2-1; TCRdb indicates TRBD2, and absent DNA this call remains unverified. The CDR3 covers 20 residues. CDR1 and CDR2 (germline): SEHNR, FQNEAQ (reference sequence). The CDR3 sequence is CASSLALGTSGRDSGNEQFF.

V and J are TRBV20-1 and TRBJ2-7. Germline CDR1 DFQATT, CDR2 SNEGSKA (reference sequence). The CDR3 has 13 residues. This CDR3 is CSAREGNSYEQYF.

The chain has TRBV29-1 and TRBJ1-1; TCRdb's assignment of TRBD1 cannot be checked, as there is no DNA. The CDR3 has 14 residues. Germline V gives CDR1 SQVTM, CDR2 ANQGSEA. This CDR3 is CSVYPIGDNTEAFF.

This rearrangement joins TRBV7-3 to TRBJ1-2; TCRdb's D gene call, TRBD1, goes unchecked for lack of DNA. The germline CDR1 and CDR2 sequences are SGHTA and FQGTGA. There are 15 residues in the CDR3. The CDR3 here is CASSLGPGPKDGYTF.

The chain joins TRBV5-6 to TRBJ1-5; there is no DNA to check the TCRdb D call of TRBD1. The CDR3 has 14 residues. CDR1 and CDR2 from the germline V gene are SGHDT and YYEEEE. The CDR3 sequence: CASSLWSGAQPQHF.

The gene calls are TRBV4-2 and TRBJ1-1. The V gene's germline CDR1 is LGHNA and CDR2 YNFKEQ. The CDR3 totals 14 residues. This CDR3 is CASSQEGSGTEAFF.

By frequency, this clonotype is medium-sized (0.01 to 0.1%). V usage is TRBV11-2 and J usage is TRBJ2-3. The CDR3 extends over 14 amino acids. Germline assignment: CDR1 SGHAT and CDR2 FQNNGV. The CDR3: CASSATLSTDTQYF.

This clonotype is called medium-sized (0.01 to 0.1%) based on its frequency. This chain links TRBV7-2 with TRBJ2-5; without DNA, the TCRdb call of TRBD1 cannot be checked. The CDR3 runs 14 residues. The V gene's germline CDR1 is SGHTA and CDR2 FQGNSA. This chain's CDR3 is CASTGTHTEETQYF. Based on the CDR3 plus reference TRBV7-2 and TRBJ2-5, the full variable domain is GAGVSQSPSNKVTEKGKDVELRCDPISGHTALYWYRQSLGQGLEFLIYFQGNSAPDKSGLPSDRFSAERTGGSVSTLTIQRTQQEDSAVYLCASTGTHTEETQYFGPGTRLLVL.

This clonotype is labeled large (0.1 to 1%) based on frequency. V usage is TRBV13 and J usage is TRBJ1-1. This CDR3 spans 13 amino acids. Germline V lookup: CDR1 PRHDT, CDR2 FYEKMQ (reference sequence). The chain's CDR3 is CASSLGAGPEAFF. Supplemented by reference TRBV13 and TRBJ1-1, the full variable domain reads AAGVIQSPRHLIKEKRETATLKCYPIPRHDTVYWYQQGPGQDPQFLISFYEKMQSDKGSIPDRFSAQQFSDYHSELNMSSLELGDSALYFCASSLGAGPEAFFGQGTRLTVV.

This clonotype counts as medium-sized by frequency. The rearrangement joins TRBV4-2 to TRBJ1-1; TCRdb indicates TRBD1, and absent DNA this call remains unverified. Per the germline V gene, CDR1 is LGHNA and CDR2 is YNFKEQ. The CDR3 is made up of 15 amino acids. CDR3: CASSQEKGASTEAFF.

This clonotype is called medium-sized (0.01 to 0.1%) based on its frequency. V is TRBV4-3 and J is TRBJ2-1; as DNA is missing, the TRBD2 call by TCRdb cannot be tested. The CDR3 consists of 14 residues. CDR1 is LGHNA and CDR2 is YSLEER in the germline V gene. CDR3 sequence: CASSQTTSWNEQFF.

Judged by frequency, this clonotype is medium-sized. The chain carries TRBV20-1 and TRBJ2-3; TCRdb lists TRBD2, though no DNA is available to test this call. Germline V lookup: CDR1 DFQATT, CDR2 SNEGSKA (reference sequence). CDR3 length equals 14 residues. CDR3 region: CSAPLAGDTDTQYF.

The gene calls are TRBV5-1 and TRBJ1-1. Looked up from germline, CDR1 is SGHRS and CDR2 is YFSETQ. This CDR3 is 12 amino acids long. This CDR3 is CASSLDRTEAFF.

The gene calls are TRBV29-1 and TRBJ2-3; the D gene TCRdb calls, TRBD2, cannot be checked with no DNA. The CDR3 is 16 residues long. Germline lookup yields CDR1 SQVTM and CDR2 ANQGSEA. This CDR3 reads CSVPLGGALGTDTQYF.

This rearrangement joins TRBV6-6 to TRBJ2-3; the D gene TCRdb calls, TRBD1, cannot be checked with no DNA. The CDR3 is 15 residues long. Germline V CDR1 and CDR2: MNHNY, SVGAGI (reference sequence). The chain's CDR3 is CASSYGGADTDTQYF.

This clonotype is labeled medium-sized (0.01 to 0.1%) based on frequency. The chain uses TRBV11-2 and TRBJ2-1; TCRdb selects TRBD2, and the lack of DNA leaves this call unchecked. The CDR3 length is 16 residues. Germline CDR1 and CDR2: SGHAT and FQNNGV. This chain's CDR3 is CASSLVLAGTYNEQFF.

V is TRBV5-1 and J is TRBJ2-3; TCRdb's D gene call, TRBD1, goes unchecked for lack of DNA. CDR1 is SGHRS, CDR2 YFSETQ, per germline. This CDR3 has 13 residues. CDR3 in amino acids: CASGQEGTDTQYF.

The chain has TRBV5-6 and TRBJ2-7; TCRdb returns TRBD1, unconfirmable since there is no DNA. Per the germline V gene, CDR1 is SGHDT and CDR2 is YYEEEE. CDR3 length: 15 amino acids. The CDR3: CASSFLGQGGYEQYF.

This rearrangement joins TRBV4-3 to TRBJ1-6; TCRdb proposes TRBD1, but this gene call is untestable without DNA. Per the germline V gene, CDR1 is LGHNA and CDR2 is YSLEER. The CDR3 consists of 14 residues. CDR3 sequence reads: CASSWEQGAESLHF.

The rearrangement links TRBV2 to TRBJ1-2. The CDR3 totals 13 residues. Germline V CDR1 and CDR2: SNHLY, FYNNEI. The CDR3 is CASSEVEAYGYTF.

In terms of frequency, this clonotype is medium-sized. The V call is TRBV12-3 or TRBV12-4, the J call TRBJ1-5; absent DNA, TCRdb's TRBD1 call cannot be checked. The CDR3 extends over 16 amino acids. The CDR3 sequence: CASTDGGKGSNQPQHF.

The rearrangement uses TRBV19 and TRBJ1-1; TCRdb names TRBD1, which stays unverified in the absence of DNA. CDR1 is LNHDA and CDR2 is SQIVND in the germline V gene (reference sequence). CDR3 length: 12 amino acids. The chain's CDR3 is CATAGQGPEAFF. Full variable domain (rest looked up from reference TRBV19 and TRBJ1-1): DGGITQSPKYLFRKEGQNVTLSCEQNLNHDAMYWYRQDPGQGLRLIYYSQIVNDFQKGDIAEGYSVSREKKESFPLTVTSAQKNPTAFYLCATAGQGPEAFFGQGTRLTVV.